The source of this TCR beta chain is a study of T cells after yellow fever vaccination. At the level of the study: For low cell numbers, libraries were made with SMART-Seq v4 Ultra Low Input.

TCRdb itself ran the 5' RACE reads through MiXCR, one entry per CDR3 protein. The sample has a few hundred thousand distinct CDR3 sequences, about 4% seen once. The CDR3 is 22 amino acids. Trimming removed 4 bases from V and 0 bases from J; junction bases left unmatched: 19. Per germline, CDR1 MNHEY and CDR2 SMNVEV (reference sequence). The J gene is TRBJ2-7, the V gene TRBV27; 15 bases align to TRBD2. The receptor's source is a young man who received the YFV17D yellow fever vaccine. The sample here was PBMCs, taken 5 days after the yellow fever booster vaccination. The CDR3 coding sequence is TGTGCCAGCAGTTGCGGGTTGGGACTAGCGGGGGGCCCCGAAGTAATCTCCTACGAGCAGTACGTC. Amino acids: CASSCGLGLAGGPEVISYEQYV.